The table lists the clone carrying this T cell receptor beta chain with a few counts. Its antigen remains unknown. The data were taken from a study of blood T cells in healthy people across ages. Points from the study as a whole: Any conclusive comparison of naive versus antigen-experienced cells was prevented by using unsorted PBMCs. Donors of long life had a larger count of naive CD4+ cells and greater diversity than aged donors.

Isolated PBMCs totaled at least 6 million in each sample. Looked up from germline, CDR1 is SGHKS and CDR2 is YYEKEE (reference sequence). This CDR3 comprises 13 residues. Trimming removed 4 bases at V and 3 bases at J, with 7 bases between. Alongside a J-beta primer mix, a sample-barcoded 5' primer served in a second PCR lasting roughly 7 to 11 cycles. TCRdb called the 5' RACE reads again in MiXCR, with one record for every CDR3 protein. The profile shows hundreds of thousands of distinct CDR3 sequences, more than 45% of them singletons. What was sequenced was blood. The chain carries TRBV5-5 and TRBJ2-2, with unresolved D. This clonotype originated in a woman aged 80 or over in good health. The CDR3 protein is CASSVADTGELFF. The DNA for the CDR3 is TGTGCCAGCAGCGTTGCAGACACCGGGGAGCTGTTTTTT.